The clone carrying this T cell receptor (beta chain) appeared many times. Antigen: not known. To make TCR beta libraries, researchers used iRepertoire HTBI primers and Arm-PCR of CDR3 regions. Study processing details: Across samples, 50 to 75 TRBV and 12 to 15 TRBJ segments were found. In TCRdb, the multiplex PCR reads were re-called with MiXCR into one record per CDR3 protein. These V and J calls rely on TCRdb rather than the paper's analysis. The data contain 350,000 to 450,000 distinct CDR3 sequences, about 10% of them singletons. This sample is part of a study of regulatory T cells in long-lasting Graves disease. The CDR3 consists of 14 residues. Trimming left V 1 base short and J 0 bases short, with 5 bases between. Germline assignment: CDR1 SNHLY and CDR2 FYNNEI. Regarding time point: newly diagnosed GD, antithyroid drugs for less than 3 months. Construction of the TCR library relied on RNA isolated from PBMCs.

Study-wide results and limits: Preferential use of TRBV28, TRBJ1-2 and TRBJ2-5 was seen in persistent disease.

The sample was also linked to a second study, of T cells in Graves' hyperthyroidism and ophthalmopathy. From that second work: Uncontrolled infection, other autoimmune disease, pregnancy or lactation led to exclusion. Researchers ran a first-round RT-PCR on the TCR CDR3 using the HTBI primer set.

The sequence was collected from a woman aged 18-29 years with Graves disease. The specimen comprised peripheral blood mononuclear cells (PBMCs), sampled at new diagnosis, from a patient treated with antithyroid drugs. The chain recombines TRBV2 with TRBJ2-3; no firm D call. The CDR3 loop is CASSEDQSTDTQYF. The CDR3 coding sequence is TGTGCCAGCAGTGAAGATCAGAGCACAGATACGCAGTATTTT.